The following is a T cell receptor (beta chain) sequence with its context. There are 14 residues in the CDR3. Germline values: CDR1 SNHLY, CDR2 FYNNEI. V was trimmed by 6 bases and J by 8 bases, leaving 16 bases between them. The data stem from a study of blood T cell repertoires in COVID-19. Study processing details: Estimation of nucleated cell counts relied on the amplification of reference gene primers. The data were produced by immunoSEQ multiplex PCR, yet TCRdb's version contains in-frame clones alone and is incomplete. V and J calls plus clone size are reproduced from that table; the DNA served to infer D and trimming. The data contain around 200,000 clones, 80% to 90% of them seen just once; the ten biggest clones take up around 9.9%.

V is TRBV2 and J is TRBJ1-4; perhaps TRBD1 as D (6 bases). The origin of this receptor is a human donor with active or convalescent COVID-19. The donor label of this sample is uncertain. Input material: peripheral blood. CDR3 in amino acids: CASRGDTGHEKLFF. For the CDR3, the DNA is TGTGCCAGCAGAGGTGACACAGGGCACGAAAAACTGTTTTTT. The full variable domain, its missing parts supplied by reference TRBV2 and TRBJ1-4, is EPEVTQTPSHQVTQMGQEVILRCVPISNHLYFYWYRQILGQKVEFLVSFYNNEISEKSEIFDDQFSVERPDGSNFTLKIRSTKLEDSAMYFCASRGDTGHEKLFFGSGTQLSVL.